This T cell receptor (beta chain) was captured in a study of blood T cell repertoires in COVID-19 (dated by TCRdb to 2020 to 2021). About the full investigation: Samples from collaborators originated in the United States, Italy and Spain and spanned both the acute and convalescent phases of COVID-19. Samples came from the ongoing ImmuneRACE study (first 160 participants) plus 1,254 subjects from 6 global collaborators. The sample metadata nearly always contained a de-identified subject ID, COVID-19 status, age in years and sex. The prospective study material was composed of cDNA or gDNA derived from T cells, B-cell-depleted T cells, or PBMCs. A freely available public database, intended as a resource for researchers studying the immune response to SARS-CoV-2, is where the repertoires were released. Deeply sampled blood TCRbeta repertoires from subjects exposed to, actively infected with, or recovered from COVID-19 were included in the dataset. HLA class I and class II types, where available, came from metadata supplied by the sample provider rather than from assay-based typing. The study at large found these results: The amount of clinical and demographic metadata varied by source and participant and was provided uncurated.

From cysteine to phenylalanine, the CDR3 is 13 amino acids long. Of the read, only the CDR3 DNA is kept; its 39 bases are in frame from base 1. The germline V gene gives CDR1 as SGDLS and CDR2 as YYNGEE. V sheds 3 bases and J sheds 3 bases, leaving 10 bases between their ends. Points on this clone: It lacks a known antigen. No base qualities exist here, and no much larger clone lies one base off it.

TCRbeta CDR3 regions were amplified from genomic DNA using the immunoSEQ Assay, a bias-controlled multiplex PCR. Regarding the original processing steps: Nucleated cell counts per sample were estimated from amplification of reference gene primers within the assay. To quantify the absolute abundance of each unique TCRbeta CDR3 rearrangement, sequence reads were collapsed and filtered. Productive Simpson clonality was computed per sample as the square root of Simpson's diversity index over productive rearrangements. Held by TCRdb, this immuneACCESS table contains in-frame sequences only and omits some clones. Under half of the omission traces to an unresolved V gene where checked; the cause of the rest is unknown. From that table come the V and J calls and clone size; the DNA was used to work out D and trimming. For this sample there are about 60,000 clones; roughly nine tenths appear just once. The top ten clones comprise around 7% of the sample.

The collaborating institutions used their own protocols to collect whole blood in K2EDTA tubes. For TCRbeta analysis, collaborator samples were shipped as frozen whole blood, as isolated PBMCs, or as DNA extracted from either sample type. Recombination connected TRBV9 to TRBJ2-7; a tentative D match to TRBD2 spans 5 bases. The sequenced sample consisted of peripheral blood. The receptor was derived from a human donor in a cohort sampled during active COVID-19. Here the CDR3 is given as CASSGLLDYEQYF. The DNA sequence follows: TGTGCCAGCAGCGGGCTACTAGACTACGAGCAGTACTTC.